There are many counts of the clone carrying this TCR beta chain. This entry is derived from a study of T-cell reconstitution after alpha-beta-depleted transplantation in children. Unique molecular identifiers were built into the TCRbeta library. One entry per CDR3 protein results from TCRdb running MiXCR on the PCR reads. The repertoire holds about 230,000 distinct CDR3 sequences, with approximately 9.8% as singletons. CDR1 is DFQATT and CDR2 is SNEGSKA in the germline V gene (reference sequence). V dropped 3 bases and J dropped 7; count of bases not matched to a gene: 4. This CDR3 contains 13 residues.

The source material was PBMCs from the stem cell graft donor, sampled from the stem cell graft. The genes are TRBV20-1 and TRBJ1-2, with 11 bases fitting TRBD1. The receptor was derived from a human donor who donated a stem cell graft to a child with SCID. CDR3 region: CSARDRGRSGYTF. In DNA, the CDR3 is TGCAGTGCTAGGGACAGGGGGCGCAGTGGCTACACCTTC.